This is a list of T cell receptor beta chains from one sample in a study of blood T cell repertoires in COVID-19. Clones were sequenced by immunoSEQ multiplex PCR, and TCRdb holds only the in-frame ones, with some missing. The sample carries 120,000 or so clones, more than 70% recorded once. The sample comprised peripheral blood. These receptor sequences come from a woman aged 25 to 39 who had recovered from COVID-19. The CDR3 runs from the conserved cysteine through the conserved F or W. A D gene is named only where the DNA matches it firmly. Only part of the rows carry a size: once, few, many, or a class if the clone is expanded.

d_call	j_call	v_call	clone_size	cdr3_aa	cdr3_nt
-	TRBJ2-7	TRBV6-5	-	CASSYSPQAYEQYF	TGTGCCAGCAGTTACTCGCCCCAAGCGTACGAGCAGTACTTC
TRBD1	TRBJ1-2	TRBV6-5	-	CASSPRQGYGYGYTF	TGTGCCAGCAGTCCCCGACAGGGCTATGGCTATGGCTACACCTTC
-	TRBJ1-2	TRBV6-5	once	CASSYVGENYGYTF	TGTGCCAGCAGTTACGTCGGGGAAAACTATGGCTACACCTTC
TRBD2	TRBJ2-1	TRBV2	once	CASSETSGGPYNEQFF	TGTGCCAGCAGTGAAACTAGCGGGGGTCCTTACAATGAGCAGTTCTTC
-	TRBJ2-3	TRBV3-1/TRBV3-2	-	CASSPASRDTQYF	TGTGCCAGCAGCCCAGCCTCGAGGGATACGCAGTATTTT
-	TRBJ2-6	TRBV11-2	-	CASSLHGALRLSGANVLTF	TGTGCCAGCAGCTTACATGGGGCTCTTAGACTCTCGGGGGCCAACGTCCTGACTTTC
TRBD2	TRBJ2-1	TRBV7-9	-	CASSLNGRGRNEQFF	TGTGCCAGCAGCTTAAACGGGAGGGGACGGAATGAGCAGTTCTTC
-	TRBJ1-3	TRBV25-1	once	CASLSAGQAIYF	TGTGCCAGCCTAAGCGCAGGGCAGGCCATATATTTT
-	TRBJ2-5	TRBV20-1	-	CSARDRETQYF	TGCAGTGCTAGAGATCGGGAGACCCAGTACTTC
TRBD2	TRBJ2-3	TRBV20-1	-	CSASTPGTSRGGDTQYF	TGCAGTGCTAGTACCCCCGGGACGAGTCGGGGGGGAGATACGCAGTATTTT
TRBD1	TRBJ2-1	TRBV18	-	CASSPSRQGGDNEQFF	TGTGCCAGCTCACCGAGCCGACAGGGGGGGGACAATGAGCAGTTCTTC
TRBD1	TRBJ1-2	TRBV6-5	-	CASSYSGRGRYGYTF	TGTGCCAGCAGTTACTCCGGCAGGGGGCGATATGGCTACACCTTC
TRBD1	TRBJ2-2	TRBV6-1	-	CASSAGTVSNTGELFF	TGTGCCAGCAGTGCCGGGACAGTTTCCAACACCGGGGAGCTGTTTTTT
TRBD1	TRBJ1-3	TRBV11-1	-	CASSPLDRRSGNTIYF	TGTGCCAGCAGCCCCCTGGACAGGAGGTCTGGAAACACCATATATTTT
TRBD2	TRBJ2-7	TRBV2	-	CASTRTSGRVQYF	TGTGCCAGCACCCGGACTAGCGGGAGGGTGCAGTACTTC
TRBD2	TRBJ2-1	TRBV19	-	CASRPSGVYNEQFF	TGTGCCAGTAGGCCTAGCGGGGTTTACAATGAGCAGTTCTTC
-	TRBJ1-2	TRBV7-9	-	CASSLAGLQEAYGYTF	TGTGCCAGCAGCTTAGCCGGCTTGCAGGAAGCTTATGGCTACACCTTC
TRBD2	TRBJ2-1	TRBV4-1	-	CASSQAPSGGGEQFF	TGCGCCAGCAGCCAAGCCCCTAGCGGCGGAGGTGAGCAGTTCTTC
TRBD2	TRBJ2-1	TRBV29-1	-	CSVGRTSGGALEQFF	TGCAGCGTTGGACGGACTAGCGGGGGGGCCCTTGAGCAGTTCTTC
TRBD1	TRBJ2-7	TRBV9	-	CASSPGQGNYEQYF	TGTGCCAGCAGCCCGGGACAGGGGAACTACGAGCAGTACTTC
-	TRBJ1-2	TRBV5-6	few	CASSFGSAKLYGYTF	TGTGCCAGCAGCTTTGGCAGCGCGAAACTCTATGGCTACACCTTC
TRBD1	TRBJ2-1	TRBV19	-	CASRYQGALSDEQFF	TGTGCCAGTCGCTATCAGGGGGCGCTCTCTGATGAGCAGTTCTTC
TRBD1	TRBJ1-6	TRBV11-3	-	CASSLDGTGNSPLHF	TGTGCCAGCAGCTTAGACGGGACAGGGAATTCACCCCTCCACTTT
TRBD1	TRBJ2-3	TRBV29-1	-	CSVDWDRELTDTQYF	TGCAGCGTTGACTGGGACAGGGAACTGACAGATACGCAGTATTTT
-	TRBJ2-3	TRBV5-4	-	CASSFTGNTDTQYF	TGTGCCAGCAGCTTCACGGGGAACACAGATACGCAGTATTTT
TRBD2	TRBJ2-1	TRBV27	-	CASSLFGLAGNNEQFF	TGTGCCAGCAGTTTATTCGGCCTAGCGGGAAACAATGAGCAGTTCTTC
-	TRBJ2-5	TRBV6-5	-	CASSYPGRRETQYF	TGTGCCAGCAGTTACCCCGGGAGAAGGGAGACCCAGTACTTC
-	TRBJ2-7	TRBV6-5	-	CASSSPGVREQYF	TGTGCCAGCAGTTCCCCCGGTGTTAGAGAGCAGTACTTC
-	TRBJ2-3	TRBV14	-	CASSQDWAGTQYF	TGTGCCAGCAGCCAAGATTGGGCTGGTACGCAGTATTTT
-	TRBJ2-6	TRBV5-4	-	CASSPEPGTASGANVLTF	TGTGCCAGCAGCCCAGAACCCGGGACTGCCTCTGGGGCCAACGTCCTGACTTTC
-	TRBJ1-2	TRBV19	-	CASSTGVGQDGYTF	TGTGCCAGTAGTACAGGGGTGGGTCAAGATGGCTACACCTTC
TRBD1	TRBJ2-7	TRBV5-6	-	CASSLGTGTYEQYF	TGTGCCAGCAGCTTGGGGACAGGGACTTACGAGCAGTACTTC
-	TRBJ1-3	TRBV6-5	-	CASRALSILGNTIYF	TGTGCCAGCCGAGCACTGAGTATACTTGGAAACACCATATATTTT
TRBD2	TRBJ2-5	TRBV7-9	-	CASSLMTSGDPETQYF	TGTGCCAGCAGCTTAATGACTAGCGGGGACCCTGAGACCCAGTACTTC
-	TRBJ2-7	TRBV19	-	CASSRTASYEQYF	TGTGCCAGCAGCCGGACTGCCTCCTACGAGCAGTACTTC
TRBD2	TRBJ2-7	TRBV13	-	CASSSVLAGGEEQYF	TGTGCCAGCAGCTCCGTCCTAGCGGGAGGAGAGGAGCAGTACTTC
-	TRBJ1-1	TRBV14	-	CASSQVGRDTEAFF	TGTGCCAGCAGCCAAGTAGGCAGGGACACTGAAGCTTTCTTT
-	TRBJ1-2	TRBV27	-	CASSSSGSGYTF	TGTGCCAGCAGCTCAAGCGGTTCTGGCTACACCTTC
TRBD2	TRBJ2-1	TRBV9	-	CASSVEAGRTYNEQFF	TGTGCCAGCAGCGTAGAAGCGGGGAGAACCTACAATGAGCAGTTCTTC
TRBD1	TRBJ2-1	TRBV19	-	CASSIALNYGTAYNEQFF	TGTGCCAGTAGTATAGCCCTGAATTACGGGACAGCGTACAATGAGCAGTTCTTC
TRBD2	TRBJ2-5	TRBV11-2	-	CASSLGRGGQETQYF	TGTGCCAGCAGCTTAGGTCGGGGGGGTCAAGAGACCCAGTACTTC
TRBD2	TRBJ2-7	TRBV7-2	-	CASSSRTSGTYEQYF	TGTGCCAGCAGCTCCCGGACTAGCGGAACCTACGAGCAGTACTTC
-	TRBJ1-2	TRBV5-1	-	CASSLEAGLGYGYTF	TGCGCCAGCAGCTTGGAGGCAGGGTTGGGCTATGGCTACACCTTC
-	TRBJ1-5	TRBV5-6	-	CASSLQGLSNQPQHF	TGTGCCAGCAGTTTACAGGGCCTTAGCAATCAGCCCCAGCATTTT
TRBD2	TRBJ2-3	TRBV9	-	CASSVTSGKSTDTQYF	TGTGCCAGCAGCGTCACTAGCGGGAAAAGCACAGATACGCAGTATTTT
TRBD1	TRBJ1-5	TRBV12-5	-	CASGLDRVNQPQHF	TGTGCTAGTGGTTTAGACAGGGTCAATCAGCCCCAGCATTTT
-	TRBJ2-3	TRBV6-2/TRBV6-3	-	CASSYPDTQYF	TGTGCCAGCAGTTACCCGGATACGCAGTATTTT
-	TRBJ2-3	TRBV18	-	CASSPGAGPTDTQYF	TGTGCCAGCTCACCTGGTGCAGGGCCTACAGATACGCAGTATTTT
TRBD1	TRBJ2-7	TRBV6-5	-	CASSRGQDPWEQYF	TGTGCCAGCAGTCGGGGACAGGACCCCTGGGAGCAGTACTTC